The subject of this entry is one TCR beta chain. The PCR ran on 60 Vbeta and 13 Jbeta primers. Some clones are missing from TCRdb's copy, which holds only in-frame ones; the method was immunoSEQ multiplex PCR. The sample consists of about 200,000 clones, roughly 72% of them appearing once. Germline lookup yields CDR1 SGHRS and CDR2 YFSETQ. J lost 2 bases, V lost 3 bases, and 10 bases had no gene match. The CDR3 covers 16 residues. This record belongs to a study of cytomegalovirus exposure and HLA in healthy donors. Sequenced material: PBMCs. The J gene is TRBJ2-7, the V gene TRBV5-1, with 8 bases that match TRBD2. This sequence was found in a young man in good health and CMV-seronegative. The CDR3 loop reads CASSSTGLELAYEQYF. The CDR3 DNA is TGCGCCAGCAGCTCCACGGGACTAGAGCTCGCCTACGAGCAGTACTTC.